A single sample gave rise to the 29 T cell receptor beta chains below, sequenced in a study of T-cell memory formation after mild COVID-19. Using its own MiXCR run on the 5' RACE reads, TCRdb lists one record per CDR3 protein. Of a few hundred thousand distinct CDR3 sequences listed, 15% to 20% are singletons. Sequencing used PBMCs or a T cell subset sorted from them (not recorded which). The receptors stem from a man aged 18-30 years who had mild COVID-19 (a few samples of this study predate the infection). Cell type and time point are not known.

The V and J genes are TRBV20-1 and TRBJ1-2; 9 positions match TRBD1. The V and J ends lost 6 bases and 4 bases, in that order; junction bases with no gene match: 15. Germline V gene sequence: CDR1 DFQATT, CDR2 SNEGSKA (reference sequence). The CDR3 contains 16 residues. The CDR3 DNA reads TGCAGTGCACTAGCCAGCGAAACAGGGGGCGCCTATGGCTACACCTTC. Protein product: CSALASETGGAYGYTF.

This clonotype has just a few counts. This rearrangement joins TRBV4-3 to TRBJ2-3; TRBD1 might be the D (6 bases). V was shortened by 4 bases and J by 10 bases, with 15 bases between the two germline ends. This CDR3 region has 13 residues. From germline, CDR1 is LGHNA and CDR2 YSLEER. For the CDR3, the DNA is TGCGCCAGCAGCCGGACGGTGGACAGTGCGCAGTATTTT. This gives the protein CASSRTVDSAQYF.

This clonotype turned up a few times. The chain is built from TRBV13 and TRBJ2-3; a possible D gene is TRBD2 (6 bases). CDR1 PRHDT and CDR2 FYEKMQ come from the germline V gene (reference sequence). V was pared by 1 base and J by 2 bases, with 19 bases between. This CDR3 is 18 amino acids long. The CDR3 here is CASSLAPPGRGYTDTQYF. The CDR3 bases are TGTGCCAGCAGCTTAGCCCCTCCGGGGCGGGGCTACACAGATACGCAGTATTTT.

The gene calls are TRBV7-6 and TRBJ1-4; 9 nucleotides align to TRBD1. The CDR3 has 12 amino acids. Germline V gene lookup returns CDR1 SGHVS and CDR2 FNYEAQ. The ends lost 9 bases at V and 7 bases at J; junction bases unmatched: 3. CDR3 DNA sequence: TGTGCCAGGGACAGGGGAAGTGAAAAACTGTTTTTT. Its protein product is CARDRGSEKLFF.

CDR3 sequence reads: CASSPRGGYTDTQYF. The DNA for the CDR3 is TGTGCCAGCAGTCCCCGAGGGGGTTACACAGATACGCAGTATTTT. V usage is TRBV12-3 or TRBV12-4 and J usage is TRBJ2-3, with D possibly TRBD1 on 6 matching bases. The CDR3 loop spans 15 amino acids. V lost 5 bases, J lost 2 bases, and 14 bases lay in between.

The chain joins TRBV27 to TRBJ2-1; 10 positions match TRBD2. The junction had 9 bases not matched to a gene; V was cut back by 5 bases and J by 5 bases. This CDR3 is 16 amino acids long. Per germline, CDR1 MNHEY and CDR2 SMNVEV (reference sequence). CDR3 sequence: CASSQIAGGVDNEQFF. CDR3 DNA: TGTGCCAGCAGTCAAATAGCGGGGGGTGTGGACAATGAGCAGTTCTTC.

This clonotype was observed a few times. V gene TRBV7-9 combines with J gene TRBJ2-7; 9 nucleotides line up with TRBD2. Germline V gene sequence: CDR1 SEHNR, CDR2 FQNEAQ (reference sequence). The CDR3 length is 14 residues. The V gene end was trimmed by 3 bases and the J gene end by 7 bases; junction bases not matched to a gene: 7. CDR3 residues: CASSFLAGGREQYF. The CDR3 DNA reads as TGTGCCAGCAGCTTCCTTGCGGGGGGGCGGGAGCAGTACTTC.

V and J are TRBV12-3 or TRBV12-4 and TRBJ1-5; tentative D call: TRBD1 (6 bases). V lost 5 bases, J lost 11 bases, and 13 bases lay in between. The CDR3 sequence is 12 residues long. The CDR3 region is CASSLEGGAQHF. In nucleotides, the CDR3 is TGTGCCAGCAGTCTCGAGGGGGGGGCCCAGCATTTT.

This clonotype was observed a few times. V and J are TRBV28 and TRBJ1-6; the D is unclear. The CDR3 loop spans 14 amino acids. Trimming removed 3 bases at V and 14 bases at J, with 17 bases between. Germline lookup yields CDR1 MDHEN and CDR2 SYDVKM. Written as DNA, the CDR3 is TGTGCCAGCAGTTTCGCCGGCGGAGGCCGAACCCTCCACTTT. Residues: CASSFAGGGRTLHF.

The table lists this clonotype with many counts. This rearrangement joins TRBV5-1 to TRBJ2-3; 8 bases map to TRBD2. After removal of 3 bases from V and 6 bases from J, the junction contained 3 bases not matched to a gene. The CDR3 runs 13 residues. Germline CDR1 SGHRS, CDR2 YFSETQ. The CDR3 region has the DNA TGCGCCAGCAGCTCCAGGACTAGCGATACGCAGTATTTT. Its protein is CASSSRTSDTQYF.

The rearrangement joins TRBV10-3 to TRBJ2-3, with D uncertain. V was trimmed by 3 bases and J by 5 bases, leaving 15 bases between them. The CDR3 extends over 15 amino acids. The germline V gene encodes CDR1 ENHRY and CDR2 SYGVKD. The chain's CDR3 is CAISESSNFRDTQYF. CDR3 in DNA: TGTGCCATCAGTGAATCCTCAAACTTCAGAGATACGCAGTATTTT.

This clonotype has only a few counts. The chain links TRBV20-1 to TRBJ2-2; TRBD1 matches at 7 bases. The CDR3 length is 14 residues. V lost 3 bases, J lost 0 bases, and 1 base stayed unmatched. CDR1 DFQATT and CDR2 SNEGSKA come from the germline V gene (reference sequence). The CDR3 here is CSARTGSNTGELFF. DNA for the CDR3: TGCAGTGCTAGGACAGGGTCGAACACCGGGGAGCTGTTTTTT.

This sequence joins TRBV5-1 and TRBJ2-3; a weak D match, TRBD2 (5 bases). This CDR3 is 13 amino acids long. Trimming pared 4 bases from V and 4 bases from J, leaving 10 bases between. CDR1 SGHRS and CDR2 YFSETQ come from the germline V gene. CDR3 residues: CASSVGSADTQYF. The CDR3 DNA is TGCGCCAGCAGCGTCGGTAGCGCAGATACGCAGTATTTT.

This clonotype turned up a few times. This chain links TRBV12-3 or TRBV12-4 with TRBJ2-1; the D gene is possibly TRBD2 (6 bases). The CDR3 is 13 amino acids. V lost 6 bases and J lost 8, with 14 bases in between. This CDR3 is CASRAGRSHEQFF. CDR3 in DNA: TGTGCCAGCAGGGCGGGACGTTCGCATGAGCAGTTCTTC.

The table lists this clonotype with many counts. The V call is TRBV20-1, the J call TRBJ1-5, with unresolved D. Between the trimmed V and J ends, which lost 3 bases and 5 bases, there was a span of 11 bases. Germline V lookup: CDR1 DFQATT, CDR2 SNEGSKA (reference sequence). This CDR3 spans 13 amino acids. CDR3 coding DNA: TGCAGTGCTAGTGACCGAACCCATCAGCCCCAGCATTTT. Residues: CSASDRTHQPQHF.

The chain carries TRBV4-3 and TRBJ2-7; TRBD1 might be the D (5 bases). Deletions cut 2 bases from V and 2 bases from J, with 16 bases between. This CDR3 has 16 residues. The germline V gene has CDR1 LGHNA and CDR2 YSLEER. The CDR3 DNA sequence: TGCGCCAGCAGCCAAAGATCGAACACAGGAGCCTACGAGCAGTACTTC. It encodes CASSQRSNTGAYEQYF.

V gene TRBV12-3 or TRBV12-4 combines with J gene TRBJ1-5; a weak D match, TRBD1 (5 bases). CDR3 length equals 13 residues. V shed 6 bases and J shed 6 bases, with 12 bases lying between them. CDR3 sequence reads: CASSDSLGQPQHF. CDR3 bases: TGTGCCAGCAGCGACAGCCTCGGTCAGCCCCAGCATTTT.

The table lists this clonotype with a few counts. The chain combines TRBV4-3 with TRBJ2-5; 9 bases are shared with TRBD2. Germline-derived CDR1 and CDR2 are LGHNA and YSLEER. CDR3 size: 16 residues. V lost 1 base to trimming and J lost 0 bases; unmatched junction nucleotides: 3. As DNA, the CDR3 is TGCGCCAGCAGCCAAGGTAGCGGGGGTCACCAAGAGACCCAGTACTTC. The encoded protein is CASSQGSGGHQETQYF.

This clonotype was found a few times. The rearrangement links TRBV5-6 to TRBJ1-4; tentatively, D is TRBD1 (6 bases). The CDR3 extends over 15 amino acids. The V end was cut by 4 bases, the J end by 6 bases, with 16 bases between. CDR1 SGHDT and CDR2 YYEEEE come from the germline V gene. DNA of the CDR3: TGTGCCAGCAGCATCTCAGGGGAGGGTGATGAAAAACTGTTTTTT. It translates to CASSISGEGDEKLFF.

This clonotype has more than one count but fewer than ten. V gene TRBV5-1 combines with J gene TRBJ2-6; no definite D call. The CDR3 totals 15 residues. Per the germline V gene, CDR1 is SGHRS and CDR2 is YFSETQ. Trimming took 1 base from V and 1 from J, leaving 6 bases between them. As DNA, the CDR3 is TGCGCCAGCAGCTTGTTAGGGTCTGGGGCCAACGTCCTGACTTTC. It is translated as CASSLLGSGANVLTF.

This clonotype was detected many times. In DNA, the CDR3 is TGTGCCAGCAGCTTTACCGGGGCCTACGAGCAGTACGTC. Its translation: CASSFTGAYEQYV. The gene calls are TRBV7-9 and TRBJ2-7, with D perhaps matching TRBD2 (5 bases). This CDR3 region has 13 residues. V was cut by 3 bases and J by 2 bases, with 8 bases left in between. The V gene's germline CDR1 is SEHNR and CDR2 FQNEAQ (reference sequence).

This clonotype was detected only a few times. J is TRBJ2-1 and V is TRBV6-6; D is possibly TRBD2 (5 bases). The V gene's germline CDR1 is MNHNY and CDR2 SVGAGI (reference sequence). V gave up 6 bases and J gave up 5 bases, with 17 bases separating them. The CDR3 is made up of 15 amino acids. The CDR3 spells CASSAGVGKNNEQFF. The CDR3 coding sequence is TGTGCCAGCAGCGCCGGGGTGGGAAAAAACAATGAGCAGTTCTTC.

J is TRBJ2-3 and V is TRBV7-9, with D maybe TRBD2 (6 bases). CDR1 is SEHNR, CDR2 FQNEAQ, per germline (reference sequence). Trimming took off 6 bases at V and 2 bases at J, with 15 bases between the two ends. The length of the CDR3 is 15 residues. CDR3 bases: TGTGCCAGCAGTCCGACCGGGGGTAACACAGATACGCAGTATTTT. The encoded protein is CASSPTGGNTDTQYF. Together with reference TRBV7-9 and TRBJ2-3, the CDR3 gives the full variable domain: DTGVSQNPRHKITKRGQNVTFRCDPISEHNRLYWYRQTLGQGPEFLTYFQNEAQLEKSRLLSDRFSAERPKGSFSTLEIQRTEQGDSAMYLCASSPTGGNTDTQYFGPGTRLTVL.

Only a few counts were recorded for this clonotype. V usage is TRBV7-9 and J usage is TRBJ1-2; possible D gene TRBD1, 5 bases. The CDR3 runs 15 residues. The germline CDR1 and CDR2 sequences are SEHNR and FQNEAQ (reference sequence). V gave up 5 bases and J gave up 9 bases, with 22 bases separating them. The CDR3 loop reads CASSLWDRPGVSYTF. The CDR3 region has the DNA TGTGCCAGCAGCCTGTGGGACCGGCCGGGAGTAAGCTACACCTTC.

CDR3 nucleotides: TGTGCCAGCAGAACCGGGACACAAGACACCTTC. It encodes CASRTGTQDTF. V and J are TRBV12-3 or TRBV12-4 and TRBJ1-2, with D possibly TRBD1 on 6 matching bases. With 6 bases removed from V and 12 bases from J, the gap between germline ends came to 14 bases. The CDR3 is 11 residues long.

The gene calls are TRBV7-6 and TRBJ2-5; 10 bases are shared with TRBD1. This CDR3 is built from 15 residues. Looked up from germline, CDR1 is SGHVS and CDR2 is FNYEAQ. V trimming: 4 bases; J trimming: 5 bases; junction bases outside the gene matches: 7. The DNA of the CDR3 is TGTGCCAGCAGCTCCTGGACAGGGGGAAGCGAGACCCAGTACTTC. Translation gives CASSSWTGGSETQYF.

This clonotype was seen at least ten times. This chain joins TRBV19 and TRBJ1-5; D is ambiguous. The V gene lost 3 bases and the J gene lost 6 bases, with 9 bases spanning the gap. CDR3 length: 13 residues. CDR1 and CDR2 (germline): LNHDA, SQIVND (reference sequence). The CDR3 is CASSISGSQPQHF. The CDR3 bases are TGTGCCAGTAGTATTTCCGGGAGTCAGCCCCAGCATTTT.

The DNA of the CDR3 is TGTGCCAGCAGCTTTAACAGGGGTCTTAAAGAGACCCAGTACTTC. Amino acids: CASSFNRGLKETQYF. The chain couples TRBV7-6 to TRBJ2-5; TRBD1 aligns across 7 bases. The germline V gene encodes CDR1 SGHVS and CDR2 FNYEAQ. There are 15 residues in the CDR3. Trimming cost V 3 bases and J 3 bases; bases outside gene matches: 7.

This clonotype was picked up a small number of times. The chain carries TRBV24-1 and TRBJ2-5, with D perhaps matching TRBD1 (6 bases). This CDR3 contains 16 residues. V lost 1 base and J lost 5, with 16 bases in between. The germline V gene has CDR1 KGHDR and CDR2 SFDVKD. DNA of the CDR3: TGTGCCACCAGTGATTTTAAACAGGGAGACGACGAGACCCAGTACTTC. Translated, it gives CATSDFKQGDDETQYF.